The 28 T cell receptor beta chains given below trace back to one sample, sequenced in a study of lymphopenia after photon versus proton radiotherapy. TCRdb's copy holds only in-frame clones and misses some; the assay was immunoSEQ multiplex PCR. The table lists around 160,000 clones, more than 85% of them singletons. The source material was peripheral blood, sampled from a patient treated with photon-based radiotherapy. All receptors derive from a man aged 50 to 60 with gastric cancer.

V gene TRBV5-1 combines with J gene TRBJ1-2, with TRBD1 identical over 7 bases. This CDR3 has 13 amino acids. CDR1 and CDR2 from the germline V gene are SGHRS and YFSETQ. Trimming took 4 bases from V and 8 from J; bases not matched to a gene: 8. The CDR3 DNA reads TGCGCCAGCAGCCCCGGCCAGGGGGAAGGCTACACCTTC. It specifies CASSPGQGEGYTF.

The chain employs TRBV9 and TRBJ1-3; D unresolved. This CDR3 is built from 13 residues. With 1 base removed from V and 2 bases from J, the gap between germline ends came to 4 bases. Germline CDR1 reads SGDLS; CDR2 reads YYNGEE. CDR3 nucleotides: TGTGCCAGCAGCGTAAGTGCTGGAAACACCATATATTTT. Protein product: CASSVSAGNTIYF. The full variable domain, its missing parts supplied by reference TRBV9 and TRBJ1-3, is DSGVTQTPKHLITATGQRVTLRCSPRSGDLSVYWYQQSLDQGLQFLIQYYNGEERAKGNILERFSAQQFPDLHSELNLSSLELGDSALYFCASSVSAGNTIYFGEGSWLTVV.

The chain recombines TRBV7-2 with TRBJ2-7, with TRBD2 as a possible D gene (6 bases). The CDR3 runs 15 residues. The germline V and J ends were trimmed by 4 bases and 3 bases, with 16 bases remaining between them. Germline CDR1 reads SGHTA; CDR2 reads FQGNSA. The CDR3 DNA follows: TGTGCCAGCAGCTCCGGAGGGACGGGATACTACGAGCAGTACTTC. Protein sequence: CASSSGGTGYYEQYF.

The chain's CDR3 is CAWSPPASLETQYF. As DNA, the CDR3 is TGTGCCTGGAGTCCTCCCGCCAGTCTAGAGACCCAGTACTTC. This chain links TRBV30 with TRBJ2-5, with D unresolved. Germline CDR1 is GTSNPN and CDR2 is SVGIG (reference sequence). V was trimmed by 2 bases and J by 4 bases, leaving 14 bases between them. This CDR3 has 14 amino acids.

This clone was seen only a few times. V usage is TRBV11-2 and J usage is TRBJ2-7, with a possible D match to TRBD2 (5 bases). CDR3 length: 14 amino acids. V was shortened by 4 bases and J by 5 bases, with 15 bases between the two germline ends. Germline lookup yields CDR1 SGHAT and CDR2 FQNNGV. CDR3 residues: CASSSLWESNEQYF. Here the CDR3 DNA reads TGTGCCAGCAGCTCCCTCTGGGAGTCCAACGAGCAGTACTTC.

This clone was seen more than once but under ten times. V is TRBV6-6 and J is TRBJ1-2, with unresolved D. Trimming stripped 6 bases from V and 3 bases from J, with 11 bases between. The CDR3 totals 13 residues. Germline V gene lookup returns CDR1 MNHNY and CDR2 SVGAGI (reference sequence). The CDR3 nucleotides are TGTGCCAGCAGGAGGATGACGGACTATGGCTACACCTTC. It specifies CASRRMTDYGYTF.

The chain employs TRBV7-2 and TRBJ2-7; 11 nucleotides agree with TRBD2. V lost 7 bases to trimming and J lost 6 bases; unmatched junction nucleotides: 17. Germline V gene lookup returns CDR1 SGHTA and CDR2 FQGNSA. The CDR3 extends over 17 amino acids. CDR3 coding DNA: TGTGCCAGCACCGAATACGATGGAGGTAGCGGGAGGGCCGAGCAGTACTTC. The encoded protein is CASTEYDGGSGRAEQYF.

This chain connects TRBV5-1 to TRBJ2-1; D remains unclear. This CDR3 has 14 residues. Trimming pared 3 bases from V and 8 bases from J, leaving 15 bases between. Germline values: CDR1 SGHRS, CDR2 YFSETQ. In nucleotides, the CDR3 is TGCGCCAGCAGCTCGTACCCCGACGTAGATGAGCAGTTCTTC. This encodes CASSSYPDVDEQFF.

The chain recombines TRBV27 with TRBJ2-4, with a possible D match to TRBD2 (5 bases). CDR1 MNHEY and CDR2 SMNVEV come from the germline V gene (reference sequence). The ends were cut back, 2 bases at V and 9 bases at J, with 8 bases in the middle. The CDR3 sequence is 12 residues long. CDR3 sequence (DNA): TGTGCCAGCAGTTTAGAGGGTGGCATTCAGTACTTC. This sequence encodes CASSLEGGIQYF.

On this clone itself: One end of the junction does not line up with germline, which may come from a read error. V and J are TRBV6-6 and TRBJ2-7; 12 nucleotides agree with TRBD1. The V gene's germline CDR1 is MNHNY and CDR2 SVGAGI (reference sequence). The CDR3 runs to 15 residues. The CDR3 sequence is CASSDSGQGAWEQYF. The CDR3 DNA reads TGTGCCAGCAGTGACTCGGGACAGGGGGCTTGGGAGCAGTACTTC.

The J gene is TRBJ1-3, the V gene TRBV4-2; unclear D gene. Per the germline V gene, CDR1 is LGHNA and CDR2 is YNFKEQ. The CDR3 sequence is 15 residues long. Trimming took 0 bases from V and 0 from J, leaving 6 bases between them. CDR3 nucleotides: TGTGCCAGCAGCCAAGAGCGGAACTCTGGAAACACCATATATTTT. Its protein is CASSQERNSGNTIYF.

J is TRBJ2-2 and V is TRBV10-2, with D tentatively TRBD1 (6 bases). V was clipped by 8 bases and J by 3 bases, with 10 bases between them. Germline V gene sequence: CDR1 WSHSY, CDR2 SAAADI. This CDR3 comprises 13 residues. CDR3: CASRDTYTGELFF. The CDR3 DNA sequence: TGCGCCAGCCGGGACACCTACACCGGGGAGCTGTTTTTT.

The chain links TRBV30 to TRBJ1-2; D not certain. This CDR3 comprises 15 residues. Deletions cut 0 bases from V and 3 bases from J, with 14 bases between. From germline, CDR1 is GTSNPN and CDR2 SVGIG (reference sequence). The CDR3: CAWSVPARWDYGYTF. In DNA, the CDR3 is TGTGCCTGGAGTGTACCGGCCAGGTGGGACTATGGCTACACCTTC.

CDR3 in amino acids: CATQYRGPHNEQFF. The CDR3 DNA reads TGTGCCACTCAATACAGGGGGCCCCACAATGAGCAGTTCTTC. V gene TRBV19 combines with J gene TRBJ2-1; 9 bases map to TRBD1. The germline V gene encodes CDR1 LNHDA and CDR2 SQIVND (reference sequence). The J segment lost 5 bases and the V segment lost 10 bases, leaving 9 bases of the junction unmatched. The CDR3 loop spans 14 amino acids.

CDR3 nucleotide sequence: TGTGCCAGCAGCTTAGGGGATGTGAACACTGAAGCTTTCTTT. This translates into CASSLGDVNTEAFF. This chain joins TRBV7-8 and TRBJ1-1; D not resolved. With 1 base removed from V and 0 bases from J, the gap between germline ends came to 6 bases. This CDR3 region has 14 residues. Germline V gene lookup returns CDR1 SGHVS and CDR2 FQNEAQ.

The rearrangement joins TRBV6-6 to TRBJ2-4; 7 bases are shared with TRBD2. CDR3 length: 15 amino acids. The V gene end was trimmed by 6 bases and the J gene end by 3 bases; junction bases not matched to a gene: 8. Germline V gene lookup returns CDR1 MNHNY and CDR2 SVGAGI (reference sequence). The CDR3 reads CASSDGGLGKNIQYF. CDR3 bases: TGTGCCAGCAGCGACGGGGGGTTAGGCAAAAACATTCAGTACTTC.

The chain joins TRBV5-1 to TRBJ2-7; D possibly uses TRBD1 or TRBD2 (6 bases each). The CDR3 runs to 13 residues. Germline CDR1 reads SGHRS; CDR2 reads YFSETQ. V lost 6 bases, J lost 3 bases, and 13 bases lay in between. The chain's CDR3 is CASIGGGSYEQYF. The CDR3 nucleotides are TGCGCCAGCATCGGAGGGGGAAGCTACGAGCAGTACTTC.

In DNA form, the CDR3 reads TGTGCCAGCAGTATAGCGGAGGCCTACGAGCAGTACTTC. Its protein is CASSIAEAYEQYF. The J gene is TRBJ2-7, the V gene TRBV6-5, with TRBD2 as a possible D gene (6 bases). With 5 bases removed from V and 2 bases from J, the gap between germline ends came to 10 bases. The CDR3 length is 13 residues. Germline V lookup: CDR1 MNHEY, CDR2 SVGAGI.

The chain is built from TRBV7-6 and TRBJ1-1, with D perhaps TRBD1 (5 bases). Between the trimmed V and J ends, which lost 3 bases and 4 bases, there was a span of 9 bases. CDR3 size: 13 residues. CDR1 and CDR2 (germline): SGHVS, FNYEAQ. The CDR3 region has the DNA TGTGCCAGCAGCTTCGAGGGGATCACTGAAGCTTTCTTT. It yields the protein CASSFEGITEAFF.

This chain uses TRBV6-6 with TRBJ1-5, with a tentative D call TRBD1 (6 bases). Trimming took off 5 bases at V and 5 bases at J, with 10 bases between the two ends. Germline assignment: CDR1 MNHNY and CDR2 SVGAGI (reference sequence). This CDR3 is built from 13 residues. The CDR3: CASSTTGHQPQHF. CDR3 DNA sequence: TGTGCCAGCAGTACAACAGGGCATCAGCCCCAGCATTTT.

CDR3 amino acids: CASSPRGFHEQYF. The CDR3 nucleotides are TGTGCCAGCAGCCCCCGGGGGTTCCACGAGCAGTACTTC. The chain links TRBV7-9 to TRBJ2-7, with D perhaps matching TRBD2 (6 bases). V lost 5 bases to trimming and J lost 5 bases, with 13 bases between them. The germline CDR1 and CDR2 sequences are SEHNR and FQNEAQ (reference sequence). This CDR3 spans 13 amino acids. The full variable domain, in which reference TRBV7-9 and TRBJ2-7 provide the parts outside the CDR3, is DTGVSQNPRHKITKRGQNVTFRCDPISEHNRLYWYRQTLGQGPEFLTYFQNEAQLEKSRLLSDRFSAERPKGSFSTLEIQRTEQGDSAMYLCASSPRGFHEQYFGPGTRLTVT.

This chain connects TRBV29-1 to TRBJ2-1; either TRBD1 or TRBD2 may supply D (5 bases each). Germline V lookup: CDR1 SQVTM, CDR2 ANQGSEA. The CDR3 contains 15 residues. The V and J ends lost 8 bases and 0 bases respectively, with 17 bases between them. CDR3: CSIYGGTVSYNEQFF. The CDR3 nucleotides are TGCAGCATTTACGGTGGGACGGTCTCCTACAATGAGCAGTTCTTC.

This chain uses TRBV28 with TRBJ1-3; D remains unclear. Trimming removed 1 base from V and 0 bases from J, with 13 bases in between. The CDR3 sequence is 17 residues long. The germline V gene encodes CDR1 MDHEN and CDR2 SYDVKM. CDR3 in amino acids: CASSLSDFTFSGNTIYF. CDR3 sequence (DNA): TGTGCCAGCAGTTTATCGGACTTTACCTTCTCTGGAAACACCATATATTTT.

The CDR3 nucleotides are TGTGCCAGCTCCTCCGGGACACTTCTATACGAGCAGTACTTC. Amino acid sequence: CASSSGTLLYEQYF. This chain connects TRBV6-5 to TRBJ2-7; tentative D call: TRBD1 (6 bases). The CDR3 contains 14 residues. Germline values: CDR1 MNHEY, CDR2 SVGAGI. V was clipped by 8 bases and J by 4 bases, with 18 bases between them.

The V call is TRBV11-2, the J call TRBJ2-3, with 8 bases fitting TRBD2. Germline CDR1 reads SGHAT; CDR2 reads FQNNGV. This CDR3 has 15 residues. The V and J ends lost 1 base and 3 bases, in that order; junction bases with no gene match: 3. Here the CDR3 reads CASSLGVAGTDTQYF. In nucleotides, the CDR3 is TGTGCCAGCAGCTTAGGAGTAGCGGGGACAGATACGCAGTATTTT.

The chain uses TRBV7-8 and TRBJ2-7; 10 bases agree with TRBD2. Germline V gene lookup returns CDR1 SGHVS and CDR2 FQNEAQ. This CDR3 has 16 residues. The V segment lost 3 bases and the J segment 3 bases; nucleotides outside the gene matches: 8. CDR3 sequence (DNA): TGTGCCAGCAGCTTTGGACTAGCGGAAGGGCGCTACGAGCAGTACTTC. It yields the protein CASSFGLAEGRYEQYF. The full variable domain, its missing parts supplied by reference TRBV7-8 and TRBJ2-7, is GAGVSQSPRYKVAKRGQDVALRCDPISGHVSLFWYQQALGQGPEFLTYFQNEAQLDKSGLPSDRFFAERPEGSVSTLKIQRTQQEDSAVYLCASSFGLAEGRYEQYFGPGTRLTVT.

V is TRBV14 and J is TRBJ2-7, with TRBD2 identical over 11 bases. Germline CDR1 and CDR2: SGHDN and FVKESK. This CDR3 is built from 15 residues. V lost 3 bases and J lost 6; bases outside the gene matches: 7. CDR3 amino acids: CASSQQLAGESEQYF. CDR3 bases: TGTGCCAGCAGCCAGCAACTAGCGGGAGAGAGCGAGCAGTACTTC.

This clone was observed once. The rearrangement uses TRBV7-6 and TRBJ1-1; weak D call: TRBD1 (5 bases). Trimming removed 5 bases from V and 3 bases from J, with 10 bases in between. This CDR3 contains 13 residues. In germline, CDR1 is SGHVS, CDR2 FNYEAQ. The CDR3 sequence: CASSVDSYTEAFF. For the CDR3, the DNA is TGTGCCAGCAGCGTCGACAGCTACACTGAAGCTTTCTTT.